Here is one T cell receptor (beta chain) with its context. Antigen specificity is unknown. TCRdb reprocessed the 5' RACE reads and keeps a single row for each CDR3 protein, giving no DNA. The sample's table shows approximately 300,000 distinct CDR3 sequences. The sample belongs to a study of monozygotic twins with inflammatory bowel disease. Broader study findings: Twins with IBD were found to have lower TCRbeta diversity (inverse Simpson) than healthy co-twins.

The source material was blood. The clonotype originates from a human donor with ulcerative colitis or Crohn's disease, or a healthy co-twin of an affected twin (not recorded which).

CDR3 protein: CASSEWTGPDNEQFF. This chain connects TRBV25-1 to TRBJ2-1. Germline CDR1 is MGHDK and CDR2 is SYGVNS. CDR3 length: 15 residues.